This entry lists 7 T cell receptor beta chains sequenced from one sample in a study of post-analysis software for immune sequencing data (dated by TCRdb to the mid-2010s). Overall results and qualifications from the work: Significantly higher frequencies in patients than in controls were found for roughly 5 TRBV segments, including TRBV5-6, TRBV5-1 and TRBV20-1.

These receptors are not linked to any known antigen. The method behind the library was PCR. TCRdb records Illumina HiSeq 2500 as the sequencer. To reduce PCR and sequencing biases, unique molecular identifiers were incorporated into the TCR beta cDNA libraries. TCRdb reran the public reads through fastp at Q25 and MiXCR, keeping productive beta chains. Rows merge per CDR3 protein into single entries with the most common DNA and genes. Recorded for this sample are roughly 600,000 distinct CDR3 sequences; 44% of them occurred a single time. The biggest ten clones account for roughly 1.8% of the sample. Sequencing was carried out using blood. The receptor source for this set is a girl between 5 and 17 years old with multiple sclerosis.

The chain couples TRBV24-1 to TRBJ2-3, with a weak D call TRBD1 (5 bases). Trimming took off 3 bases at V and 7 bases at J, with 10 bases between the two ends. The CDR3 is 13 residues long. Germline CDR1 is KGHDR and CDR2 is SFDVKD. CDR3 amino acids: CATSDPGLNTQYF. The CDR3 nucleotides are TGTGCCACCAGTGATCCAGGGCTTAATACGCAGTATTTT.

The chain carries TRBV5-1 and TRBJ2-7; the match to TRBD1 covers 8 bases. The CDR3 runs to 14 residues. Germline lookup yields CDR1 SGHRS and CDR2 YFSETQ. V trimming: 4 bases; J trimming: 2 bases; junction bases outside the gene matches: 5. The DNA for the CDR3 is TGCGCCAGCAGCCAGGACAGGGTAGCCTACGAGCAGTACTTC. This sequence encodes CASSQDRVAYEQYF.

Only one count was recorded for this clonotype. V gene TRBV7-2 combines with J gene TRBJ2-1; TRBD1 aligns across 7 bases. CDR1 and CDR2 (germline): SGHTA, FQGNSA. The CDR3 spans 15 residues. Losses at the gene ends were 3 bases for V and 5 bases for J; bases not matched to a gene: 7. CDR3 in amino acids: CASSFQGGGNNEQFF. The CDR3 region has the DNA TGTGCCAGCAGCTTCCAAGGGGGCGGAAACAATGAGCAGTTCTTC.

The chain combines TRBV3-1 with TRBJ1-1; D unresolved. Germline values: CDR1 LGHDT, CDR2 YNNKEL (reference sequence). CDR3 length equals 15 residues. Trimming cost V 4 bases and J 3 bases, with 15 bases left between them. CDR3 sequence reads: CASSPLRRADTEAFF. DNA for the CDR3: TGTGCCAGCAGCCCACTTCGTAGGGCGGACACTGAAGCTTTCTTT.

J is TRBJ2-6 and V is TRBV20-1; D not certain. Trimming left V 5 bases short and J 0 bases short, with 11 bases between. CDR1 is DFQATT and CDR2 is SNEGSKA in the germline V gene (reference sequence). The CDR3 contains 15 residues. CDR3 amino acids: CSAVPRRSGANVLTF. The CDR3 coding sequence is TGCAGTGCTGTCCCGCGCCGCTCTGGGGCCAACGTCCTGACTTTC.

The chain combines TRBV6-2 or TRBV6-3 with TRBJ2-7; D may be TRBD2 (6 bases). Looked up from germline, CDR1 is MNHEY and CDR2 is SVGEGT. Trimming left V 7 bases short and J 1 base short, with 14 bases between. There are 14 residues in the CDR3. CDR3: CASIPRAGSYEQYF. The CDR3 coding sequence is TGTGCCAGCATCCCGCGTGCGGGATCCTACGAGCAGTACTTC.

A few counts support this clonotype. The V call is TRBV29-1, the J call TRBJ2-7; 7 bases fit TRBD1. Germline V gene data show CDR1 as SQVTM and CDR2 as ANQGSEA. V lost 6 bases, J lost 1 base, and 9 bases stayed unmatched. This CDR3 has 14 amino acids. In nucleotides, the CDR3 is TGCAGCGTGATATGGGACAGCTATTCCTACGAGCAGTACTTC. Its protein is CSVIWDSYSYEQYF.